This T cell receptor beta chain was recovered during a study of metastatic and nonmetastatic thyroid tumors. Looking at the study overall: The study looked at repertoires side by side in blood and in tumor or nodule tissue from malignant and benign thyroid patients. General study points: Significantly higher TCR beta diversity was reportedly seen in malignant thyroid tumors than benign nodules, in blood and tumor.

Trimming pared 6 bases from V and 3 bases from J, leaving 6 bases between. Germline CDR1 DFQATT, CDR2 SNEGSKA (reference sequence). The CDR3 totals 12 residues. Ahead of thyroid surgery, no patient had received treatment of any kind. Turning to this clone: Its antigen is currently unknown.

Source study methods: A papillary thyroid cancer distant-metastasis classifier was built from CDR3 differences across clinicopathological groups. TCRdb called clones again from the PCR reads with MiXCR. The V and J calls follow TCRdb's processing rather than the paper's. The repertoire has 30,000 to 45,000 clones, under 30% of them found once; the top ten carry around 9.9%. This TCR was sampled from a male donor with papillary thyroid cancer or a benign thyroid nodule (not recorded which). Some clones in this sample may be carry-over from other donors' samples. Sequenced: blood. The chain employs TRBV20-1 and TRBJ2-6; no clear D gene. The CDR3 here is CSAAGGANVLTF. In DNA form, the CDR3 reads TGCAGTGCCGCAGGTGGGGCCAACGTCCTGACTTTC.